The entry that follows covers one T cell receptor beta chain sequence. The target antigen is unknown. The nonmyeloablative bone marrow transplants came from related graft donors, with transient mixed chimerism. Thawed PBMCs were FACS-sorted into unstimulated CD4+CD25+CD127- regulatory T cells, CD4+CD25- non-regulatory cells, CD4 and CD8 cells. The source of the sample is a study of Tregs in tolerant kidney transplant recipients. Some clones are missing from TCRdb's copy, which holds only in-frame ones; the method was immunoSEQ multiplex PCR. This table holds tens of thousands of clones, over 85% found once. Germline CDR1 and CDR2: LNHDA and SQIVND (reference sequence). The V and J ends lost 7 bases and 2 bases respectively, with 13 bases between them. The CDR3 consists of 14 residues. Study-wide findings and caveats: Tolerant patients' donor-specific Tregs expanded beyond overall Tregs, suggesting antigen-driven growth. Biological reproducibility was not directly addressed, but technical replication error appeared minimal. The most relevant donor-specific Treg TCRbeta repertoire apparently came from expansion with activated donor B cells.

The clonotype was recovered from a human patient who received a combined kidney and bone marrow transplant. Some T cells may be graft donor cells. The specimen comprised CD4+ T cells from blood (PBMCs), sampled 12 months after the transplant. The chain links TRBV19 to TRBJ2-3, with D maybe TRBD1 (6 bases). The CDR3 spells CASKARGHTDTQYF. In DNA, the CDR3 is TGTGCCAGTAAGGCCAGGGGCCACACAGATACGCAGTATTTT.